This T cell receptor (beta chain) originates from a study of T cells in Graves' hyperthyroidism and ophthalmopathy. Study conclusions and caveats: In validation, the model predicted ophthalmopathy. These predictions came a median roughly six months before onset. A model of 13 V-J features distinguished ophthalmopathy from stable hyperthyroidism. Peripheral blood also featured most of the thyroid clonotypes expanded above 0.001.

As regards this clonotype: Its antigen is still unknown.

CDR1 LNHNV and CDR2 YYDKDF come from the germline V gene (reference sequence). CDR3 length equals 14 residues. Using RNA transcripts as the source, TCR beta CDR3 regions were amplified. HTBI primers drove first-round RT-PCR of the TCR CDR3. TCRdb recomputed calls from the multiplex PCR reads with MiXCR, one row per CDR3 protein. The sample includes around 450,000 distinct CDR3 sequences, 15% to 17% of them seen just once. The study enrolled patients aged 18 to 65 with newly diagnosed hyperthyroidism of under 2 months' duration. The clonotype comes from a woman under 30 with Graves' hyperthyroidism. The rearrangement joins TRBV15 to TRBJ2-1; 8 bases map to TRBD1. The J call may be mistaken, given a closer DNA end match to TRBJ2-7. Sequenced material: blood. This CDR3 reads CATSRARDRNEQYF. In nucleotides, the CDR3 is TGTGCCACCAGCAGAGCCCGGGACAGGAATGAGCAGTACTTC.